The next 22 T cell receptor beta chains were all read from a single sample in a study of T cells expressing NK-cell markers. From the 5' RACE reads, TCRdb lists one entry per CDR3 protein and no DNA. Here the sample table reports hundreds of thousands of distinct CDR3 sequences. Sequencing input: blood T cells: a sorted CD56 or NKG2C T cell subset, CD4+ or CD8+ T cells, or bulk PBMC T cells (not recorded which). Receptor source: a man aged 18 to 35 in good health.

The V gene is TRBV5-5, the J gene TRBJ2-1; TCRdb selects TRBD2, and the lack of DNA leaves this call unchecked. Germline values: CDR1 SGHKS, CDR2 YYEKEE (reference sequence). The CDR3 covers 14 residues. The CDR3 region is CASEPGGSYNEQFF.

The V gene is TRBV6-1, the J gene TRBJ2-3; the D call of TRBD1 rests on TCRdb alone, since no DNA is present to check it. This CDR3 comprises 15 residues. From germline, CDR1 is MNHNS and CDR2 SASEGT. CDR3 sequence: CASSHTGDGTDTQYF.

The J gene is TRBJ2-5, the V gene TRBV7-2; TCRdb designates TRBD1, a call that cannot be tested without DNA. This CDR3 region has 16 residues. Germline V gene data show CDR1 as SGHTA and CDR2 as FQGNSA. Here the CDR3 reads CASSSATGIPQETQYF.

The CDR3 protein is CAISLTGGPSNEQFF. This chain uses TRBV10-3 with TRBJ2-1; without DNA, the TCRdb call of TRBD1 cannot be checked. This CDR3 spans 15 amino acids. Germline V lookup: CDR1 ENHRY, CDR2 SYGVKD.

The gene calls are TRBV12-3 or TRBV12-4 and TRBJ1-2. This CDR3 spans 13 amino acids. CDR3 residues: CASSPKMVGGYTF.

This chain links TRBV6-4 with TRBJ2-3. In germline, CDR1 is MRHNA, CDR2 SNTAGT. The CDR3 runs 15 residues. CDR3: CASSDSGLATDTQYF.

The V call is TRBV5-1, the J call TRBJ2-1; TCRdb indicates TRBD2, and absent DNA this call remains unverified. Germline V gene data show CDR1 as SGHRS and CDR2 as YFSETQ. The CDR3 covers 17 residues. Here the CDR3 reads CASSPGTPRSSYNEQFF.

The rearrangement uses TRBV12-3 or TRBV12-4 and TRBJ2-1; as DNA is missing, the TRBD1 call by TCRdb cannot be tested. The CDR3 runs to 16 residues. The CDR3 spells CASSPVSEGSYNEQFF.

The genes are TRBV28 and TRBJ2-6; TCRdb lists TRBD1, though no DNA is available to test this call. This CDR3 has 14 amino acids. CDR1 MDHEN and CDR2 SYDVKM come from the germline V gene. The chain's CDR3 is CASSPGTGWGMLTF.

The CDR3 loop is CASSLTGTSGRADNEQFF. The chain employs TRBV7-6 and TRBJ2-1; TCRdb's D gene call, TRBD2, goes unchecked for lack of DNA. The CDR3 consists of 18 residues. The germline CDR1 and CDR2 sequences are SGHVS and FNYEAQ.

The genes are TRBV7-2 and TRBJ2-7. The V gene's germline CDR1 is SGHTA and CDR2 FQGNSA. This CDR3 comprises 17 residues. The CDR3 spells CASSLVASDSHSYEQYF.

CDR3 sequence reads: CASSQDQEGLYNEQFF. The chain links TRBV4-2 to TRBJ2-1; TCRdb names TRBD2, which stays unverified in the absence of DNA. The CDR3 contains 16 residues. CDR1 LGHNA and CDR2 YNFKEQ come from the germline V gene.

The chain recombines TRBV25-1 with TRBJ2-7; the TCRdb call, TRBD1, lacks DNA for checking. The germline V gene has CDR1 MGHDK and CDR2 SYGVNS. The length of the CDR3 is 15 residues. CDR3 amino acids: CASSGTEQGTVEQYF.

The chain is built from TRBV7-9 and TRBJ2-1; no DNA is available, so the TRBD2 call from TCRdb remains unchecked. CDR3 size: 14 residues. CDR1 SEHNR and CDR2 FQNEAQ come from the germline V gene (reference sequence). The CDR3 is CASSYGLEYNEQFF.

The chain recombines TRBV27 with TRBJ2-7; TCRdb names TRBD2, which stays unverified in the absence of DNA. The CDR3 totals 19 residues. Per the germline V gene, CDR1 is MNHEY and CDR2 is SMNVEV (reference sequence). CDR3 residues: CASSLSGGTTLGNPYEQYF.

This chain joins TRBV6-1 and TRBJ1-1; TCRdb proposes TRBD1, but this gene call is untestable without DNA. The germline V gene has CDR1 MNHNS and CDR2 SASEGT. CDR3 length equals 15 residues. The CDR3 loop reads CASIPDRGPGTEAFF.

The CDR3 sequence is CASSKGKDRGEEKLFF. V and J are TRBV21-1 and TRBJ1-4; TCRdb calls TRBD1, which cannot be checked without DNA. TRBV21-1 is annotated as a pseudogene. This CDR3 is 16 amino acids long.

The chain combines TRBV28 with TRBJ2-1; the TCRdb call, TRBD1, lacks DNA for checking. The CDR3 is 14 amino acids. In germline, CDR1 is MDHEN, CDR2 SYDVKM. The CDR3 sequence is CASSWANEKDEQFF. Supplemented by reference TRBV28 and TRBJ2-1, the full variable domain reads DVKVTQSSRYLVKRTGEKVFLECVQDMDHENMFWYRQDPGLGLRLIYFSYDVKMKEKGDIPEGYSVSREKKERFSLILESASTNQTSMYLCASSWANEKDEQFFGPGTRLTVL.

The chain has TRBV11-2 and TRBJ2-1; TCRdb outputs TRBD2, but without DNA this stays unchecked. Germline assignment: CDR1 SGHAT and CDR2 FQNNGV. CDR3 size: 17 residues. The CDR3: CASSLPRGGSTYNEQFF.

CDR3 protein: CSVPRAVYTDTQYF. The chain joins TRBV29-1 to TRBJ2-3; TCRdb returns TRBD2, unconfirmable since there is no DNA. Germline-derived CDR1 and CDR2 are SQVTM and ANQGSEA. The CDR3 has 14 amino acids.

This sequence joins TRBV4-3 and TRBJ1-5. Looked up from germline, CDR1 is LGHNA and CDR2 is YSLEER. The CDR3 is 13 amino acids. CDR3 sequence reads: CASSQDFNQPQHF.

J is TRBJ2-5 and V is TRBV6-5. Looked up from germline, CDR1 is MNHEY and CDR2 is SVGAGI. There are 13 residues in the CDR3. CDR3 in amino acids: CASSYAVGKTQYF.